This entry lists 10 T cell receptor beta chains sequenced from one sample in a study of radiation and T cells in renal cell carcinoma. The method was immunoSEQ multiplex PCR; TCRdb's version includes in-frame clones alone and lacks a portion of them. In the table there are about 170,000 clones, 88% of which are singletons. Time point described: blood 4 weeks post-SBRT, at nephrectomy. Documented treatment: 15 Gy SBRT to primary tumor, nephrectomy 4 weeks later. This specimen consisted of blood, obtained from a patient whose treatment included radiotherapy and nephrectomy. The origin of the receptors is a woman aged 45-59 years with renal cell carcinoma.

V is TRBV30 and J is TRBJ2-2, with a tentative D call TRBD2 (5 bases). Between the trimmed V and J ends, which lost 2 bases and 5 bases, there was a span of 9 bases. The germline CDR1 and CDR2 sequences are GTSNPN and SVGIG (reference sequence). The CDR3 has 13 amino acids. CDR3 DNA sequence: TGTGCCTGGAGTTTACTAGGAACCGGGGAGCTGTTTTTT. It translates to CAWSLLGTGELFF.

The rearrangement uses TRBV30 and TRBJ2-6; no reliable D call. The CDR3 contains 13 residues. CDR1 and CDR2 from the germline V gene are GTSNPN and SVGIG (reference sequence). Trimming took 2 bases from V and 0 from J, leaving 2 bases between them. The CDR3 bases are TGTGCCTGGAGTCTCTCTGGGGCCAACGTCCTGACTTTC. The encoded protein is CAWSLSGANVLTF.

CDR3 sequence: CASSPGGGIIEQYF. The CDR3 coding sequence is TGTGCCAGCAGCCCTGGGGGGGGGATTATCGAGCAGTACTTC. The rearrangement links TRBV6-6 to TRBJ2-7; 7 bases are a match to TRBD2. The CDR3 is 14 residues long. Germline trimming cut 6 bases from V and 6 bases from J; bases unmatched to any gene: 11. Germline V gene data show CDR1 as MNHNY and CDR2 as SVGAGI (reference sequence).

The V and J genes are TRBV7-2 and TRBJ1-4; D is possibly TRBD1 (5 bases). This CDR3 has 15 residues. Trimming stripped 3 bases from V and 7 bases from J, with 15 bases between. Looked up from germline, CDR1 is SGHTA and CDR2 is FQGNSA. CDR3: CASSFRQGLGEKLFF. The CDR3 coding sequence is TGTGCCAGCAGCTTCCGGCAGGGTTTGGGTGAAAAACTGTTTTTT. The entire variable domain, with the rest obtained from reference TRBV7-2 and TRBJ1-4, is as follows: GAGVSQSPSNKVTEKGKDVELRCDPISGHTALYWYRQSLGQGLEFLIYFQGNSAPDKSGLPSDRFSAERTGGSVSTLTIQRTQQEDSAVYLCASSFRQGLGEKLFFGSGTQLSVL.

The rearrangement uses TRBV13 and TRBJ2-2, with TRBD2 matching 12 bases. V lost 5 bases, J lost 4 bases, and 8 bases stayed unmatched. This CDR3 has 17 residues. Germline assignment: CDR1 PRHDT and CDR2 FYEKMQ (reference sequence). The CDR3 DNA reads TGTGCCAGCAGCCTCAGGGGACTAGCGGGTGCCACCGGGGAGCTGTTTTTT. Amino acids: CASSLRGLAGATGELFF.

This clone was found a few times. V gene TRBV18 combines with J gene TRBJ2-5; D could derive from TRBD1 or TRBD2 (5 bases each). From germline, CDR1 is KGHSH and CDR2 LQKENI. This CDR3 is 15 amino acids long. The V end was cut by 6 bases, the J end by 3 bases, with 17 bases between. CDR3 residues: CASSHRGGEEETQYF. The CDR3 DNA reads TGTGCCAGCTCCCATCGTGGGGGAGAGGAAGAGACCCAGTACTTC.

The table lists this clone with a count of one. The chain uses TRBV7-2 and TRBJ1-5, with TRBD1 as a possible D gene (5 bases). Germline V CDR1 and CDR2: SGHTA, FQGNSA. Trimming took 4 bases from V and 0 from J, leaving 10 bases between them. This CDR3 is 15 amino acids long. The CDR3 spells CASSSDGASNQPQHF. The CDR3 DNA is TGTGCCAGCAGCTCCGACGGGGCTAGCAATCAGCCCCAGCATTTT.

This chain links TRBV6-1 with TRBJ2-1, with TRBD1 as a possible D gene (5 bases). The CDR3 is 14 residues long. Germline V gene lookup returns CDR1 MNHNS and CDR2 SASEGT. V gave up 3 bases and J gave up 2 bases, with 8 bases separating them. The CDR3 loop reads CASSEQGPYNEQFF. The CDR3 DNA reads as TGTGCCAGCAGTGAGCAGGGCCCCTACAATGAGCAGTTCTTC.

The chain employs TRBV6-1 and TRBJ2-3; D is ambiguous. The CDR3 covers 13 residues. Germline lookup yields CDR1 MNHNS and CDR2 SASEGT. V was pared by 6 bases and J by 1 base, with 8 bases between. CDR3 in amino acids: CASRSSGTDTQYF. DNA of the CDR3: TGTGCCAGCAGAAGCTCAGGCACAGATACGCAGTATTTT.

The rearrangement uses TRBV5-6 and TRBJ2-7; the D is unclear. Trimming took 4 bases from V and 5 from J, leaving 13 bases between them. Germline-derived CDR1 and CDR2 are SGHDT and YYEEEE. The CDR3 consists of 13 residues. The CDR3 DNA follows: TGTGCCAGCAGCGCCCTACTACGGGACGAGCAGTACTTC. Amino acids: CASSALLRDEQYF.